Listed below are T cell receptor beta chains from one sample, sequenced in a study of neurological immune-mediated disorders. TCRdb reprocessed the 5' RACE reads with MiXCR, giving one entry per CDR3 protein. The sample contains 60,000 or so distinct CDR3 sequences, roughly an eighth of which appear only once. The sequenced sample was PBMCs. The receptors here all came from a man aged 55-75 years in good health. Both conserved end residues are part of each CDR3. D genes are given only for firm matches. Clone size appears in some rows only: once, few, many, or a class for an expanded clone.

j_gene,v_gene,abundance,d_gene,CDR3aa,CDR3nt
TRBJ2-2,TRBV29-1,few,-,CSVEDPQQSSGELFF,TGCAGCGTTGAAGATCCTCAGCAGAGTTCCGGGGAGCTGTTTTTT
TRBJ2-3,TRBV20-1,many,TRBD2,CSARSLAGDTDTQYF,TGCAGTGCTAGATCCCTAGCGGGCGACACAGATACGCAGTATTTT
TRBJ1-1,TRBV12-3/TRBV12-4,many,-,CASSLEENTEAFF,TGTGCCAGCAGTTTAGAGGAGAACACTGAAGCTTTCTTT
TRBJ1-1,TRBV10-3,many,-,CAISETRGGRNTEAFF,TGTGCCATCAGTGAGACCCGGGGAGGGCGGAACACTGAAGCTTTCTTT
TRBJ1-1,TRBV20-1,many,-,CSASGGAVGNTEAFF,TGCAGTGCCAGCGGGGGCGCGGTTGGTAACACTGAAGCTTTCTTT
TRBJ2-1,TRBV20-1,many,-,CSAIFPLATYNEQFF,TGCAGTGCCATCTTTCCACTAGCAACCTACAATGAGCAGTTCTTC
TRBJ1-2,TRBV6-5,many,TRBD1,CASTPGGAYGYTF,TGTGCCAGCACCCCAGGGGGCGCCTATGGCTACACCTTC
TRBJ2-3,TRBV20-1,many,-,CSASQGALEDTQYF,TGCAGTGCCAGCCAGGGTGCCCTTGAAGATACGCAGTATTTT
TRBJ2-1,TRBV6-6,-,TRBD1,CASSRDSTGAVPFF,TGTGCCAGCAGTCGGGACTCGACAGGGGCCGTGCCGTTCTTC
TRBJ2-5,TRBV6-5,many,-,CASSLLVSLPETQYF,TGTGCCAGCAGTCTACTCGTCTCTCTACCAGAGACCCAGTACTTC
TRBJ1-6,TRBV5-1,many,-,CASSLKRYWSPEGNSPLHF,TGCGCCAGCAGCTTGAAACGGTATTGGAGTCCGGAGGGTAATTCACCCCTCCACTTT
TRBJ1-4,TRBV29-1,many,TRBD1,CSAFDRAAEKLFF,TGCAGCGCCTTTGACAGGGCCGCTGAAAAACTGTTTTTT
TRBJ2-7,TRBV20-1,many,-,CSARRETYEQYF,TGCAGTGCTCGGCGGGAAACCTACGAGCAGTACTTC
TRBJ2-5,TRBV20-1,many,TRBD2,CSARVLTSAQETQYF,TGCAGTGCTAGAGTGTTGACTAGCGCCCAAGAGACCCAGTACTTC
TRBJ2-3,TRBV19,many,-,CASSDPDTQYF,TGTGCCAGTAGTGACCCAGATACGCAGTATTTT
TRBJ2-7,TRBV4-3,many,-,CASSQGTGWNEQYF,TGCGCCAGCAGCCAAGGGACGGGGTGGAACGAGCAGTACTTC
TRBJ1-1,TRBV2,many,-,CASSDPLNTEAFF,TGTGCCAGTTCCGACCCATTGAACACTGAAGCTTTCTTT
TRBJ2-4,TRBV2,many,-,CASSEGGAGSKNIQYF,TGTGCCAGCAGTGAAGGAGGGGCCGGGTCCAAAAACATTCAGTACTTC
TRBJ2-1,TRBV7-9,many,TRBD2,CASRFGAGGQNEQFF,TGTGCCAGCAGATTCGGAGCGGGGGGGCAGAATGAGCAGTTCTTC
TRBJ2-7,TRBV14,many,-,CASSQGKGHSYEQYF,TGTGCCAGCAGCCAAGGGAAGGGACACTCCTACGAGCAGTACTTC
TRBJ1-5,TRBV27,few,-,CASSLSRWAAGGQPQHF,TGTGCCAGCAGTTTAAGTCGGTGGGCCGCCGGAGGCCAGCCCCAGCATTTT
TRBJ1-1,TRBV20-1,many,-,CSADPIDRRNTEAFF,TGCAGTGCTGACCCAATCGACAGGAGGAACACTGAAGCTTTCTTT
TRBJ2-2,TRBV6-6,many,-,CATLKEGTNTGELFF,TGTGCCACCCTGAAGGAGGGAACGAACACCGGGGAGCTGTTTTTT
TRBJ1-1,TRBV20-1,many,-,CSAKGVGGTEAFF,TGCAGTGCCAAAGGTGTGGGGGGCACTGAAGCTTTCTTT
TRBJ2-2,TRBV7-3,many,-,CASSLEGTTNTGELFF,TGTGCCAGCAGCTTAGAGGGGACCACGAACACCGGGGAGCTGTTTTTT
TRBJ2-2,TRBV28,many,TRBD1,CASSQDREDTGELFF,TGTGCCAGCAGTCAAGACAGGGAAGACACCGGGGAGCTGTTTTTT
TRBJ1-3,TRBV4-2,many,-,CASSQEGLRDTIYF,TGTGCCAGCAGCCAAGAGGGCTTGAGGGACACCATATATTTT
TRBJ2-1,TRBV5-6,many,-,CASTLTNEQFF,TGTGCCAGCACCTTGACCAATGAGCAGTTCTTC
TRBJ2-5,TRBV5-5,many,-,CASSPYVGPGGETQYF,TGTGCCAGCAGCCCCTACGTGGGGCCAGGTGGAGAGACCCAGTACTTC
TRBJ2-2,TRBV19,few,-,CASSIYTGELFF,TGTGCCAGTAGTATATATACCGGGGAGCTGTTTTTT
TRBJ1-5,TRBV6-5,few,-,CASSFFWGQPQHF,TGTGCCAGCAGTTTTTTCTGGGGTCAGCCCCAGCATTTT
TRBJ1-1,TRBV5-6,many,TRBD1,CASSFKTGGYTEAFF,TGTGCCAGCAGCTTCAAGACAGGGGGGTACACTGAAGCTTTCTTT
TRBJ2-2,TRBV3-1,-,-,CASSHSPRNTGELFF,TGTGCCAGCAGCCATAGTCCACGGAACACCGGGGAGCTGTTTTTT
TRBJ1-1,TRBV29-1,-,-,CSVLRPSGTEAFF,TGCAGCGTCCTGCGGCCCTCTGGCACTGAAGCTTTCTTT
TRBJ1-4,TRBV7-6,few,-,CASSLGGLGEKLFF,TGTGCCAGCAGCTTAGGAGGGTTGGGTGAAAAACTGTTTTTT
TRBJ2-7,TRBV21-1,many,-,CASSHRYEQYF,TGTGCCAGCAGCCATCGCTACGAGCAGTACTTC
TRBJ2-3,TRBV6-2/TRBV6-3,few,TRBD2,CASSSRLAGVLDTQYF,TGTGCCAGCAGCTCGCGACTAGCGGGGGTTTTGGATACGCAGTATTTT
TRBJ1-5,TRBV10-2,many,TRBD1,CASRQGRNQPQHF,TGCGCCAGCAGACAGGGGAGGAATCAGCCCCAGCATTTT
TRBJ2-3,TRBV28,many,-,CASKRADTQYF,TGTGCCAGCAAAAGGGCAGATACGCAGTATTTT
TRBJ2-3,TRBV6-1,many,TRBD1,CASRTGADTQYF,TGTGCCAGCCGGACAGGGGCAGATACGCAGTATTTT
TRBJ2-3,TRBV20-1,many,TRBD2,CSASTGGSTDTQYF,TGCAGTGCCAGTACCGGGGGGAGCACAGATACGCAGTATTTT
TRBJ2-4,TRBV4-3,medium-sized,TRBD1,CASSQAGTGGIMKNIQYF,TGCGCCAGCAGCCAAGCCGGGACAGGGGGCATTATGAAAAACATTCAGTACTTC
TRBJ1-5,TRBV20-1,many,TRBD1,CSAFPGQGDKPQHF,TGCAGTGCGTTTCCGGGACAGGGAGATAAGCCCCAGCATTTT
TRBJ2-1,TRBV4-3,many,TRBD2,CASSPTSGGIEQFF,TGCGCCAGCAGCCCGACTAGCGGGGGGATTGAGCAGTTCTTC
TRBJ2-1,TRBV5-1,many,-,CASRQASRGDEQFF,TGCGCCAGCAGACAGGCTAGCAGGGGCGATGAGCAGTTCTTC
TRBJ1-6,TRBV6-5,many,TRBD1,CASSYSLGTGLNSPLHF,TGTGCCAGCAGTTACTCTTTGGGGACAGGCCTTAATTCACCCCTCCACTTT
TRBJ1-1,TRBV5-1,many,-,CASSPFDENTEAFF,TGCGCCAGCAGCCCCTTCGACGAAAACACTGAAGCTTTCTTT
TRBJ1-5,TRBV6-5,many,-,CASSSQANYQPQHF,TGTGCCAGCAGTTCCCAGGCAAATTATCAGCCCCAGCATTTT
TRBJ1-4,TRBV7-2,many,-,CASSPDSYNEKLFF,TGTGCCAGCAGCCCGGACAGTTATAATGAAAAACTGTTTTTT
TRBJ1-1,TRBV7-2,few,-,CASSSRSTGPTEAFF,TGTGCCAGCAGCTCCCGTTCCACAGGGCCCACTGAAGCTTTCTTT
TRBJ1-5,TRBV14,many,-,CASSQDYRGQPQHF,TGTGCCAGCAGCCAAGATTATCGGGGTCAGCCCCAGCATTTT
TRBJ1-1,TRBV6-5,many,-,CASSYRDRGGTEAFF,TGTGCCAGCAGTTACAGGGACCGGGGGGGCACTGAAGCTTTCTTT
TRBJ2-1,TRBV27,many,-,CASSSSGSQIWFF,TGTGCCAGCAGTTCCTCAGGGTCCCAAATATGGTTCTTC
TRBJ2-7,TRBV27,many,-,CASSLGRSSTGEQYF,TGTGCCAGCAGTTTGGGTAGATCTTCGACGGGGGAGCAGTACTTC